This T cell receptor (beta chain) was retrieved from a study of T cells in Graves' hyperthyroidism and ophthalmopathy. TCR beta CDR3 regions were amplified from RNA. HTBI primers were the set used in a first-round RT-PCR of the TCR CDR3. TCRdb reanalysed the multiplex PCR reads using MiXCR and keeps one entry per CDR3 protein. The profile shows more than 500,000 distinct CDR3 sequences, around 42% of them singletons. This CDR3 spans 12 amino acids. V was clipped by 5 bases and J by 12 bases, with 17 bases between them. This clonotype was seen ten or more times. What it recognizes is unknown. Reasons for excluding patients were uncontrolled infection, other autoimmune disease, pregnancy or lactation. For the diagnoses, clinical symptoms, serum thyroxine and TRAb, thyroid ultrasound and orbital computed tomography were used. Notes on the study in general: Stable hyperthyroidism and ophthalmopathy were separated using 13 V-J signatures. Researchers found most expanded thyroid clonotypes above 0.001 in blood as well.

Material: peripheral blood or thyroid tissue (not recorded which). This chain joins TRBV12-3 or TRBV12-4 and TRBJ2-7; tentative D call: TRBD1 (6 bases). The TCR comes from an adult woman with Graves' disease, either hyperthyroidism or ophthalmopathy (not recorded which). CDR3 nucleotides: TGTGCCAGCAGTCCCCAGGGGATCTTTCCGTACTTC. Translation: CASSPQGIFPYF.